The rows below give T cell receptor beta chains drawn from one sample of a study of shared clonotypes between healthy human individuals. The repertoire was sequenced with immunoSEQ multiplex PCR; TCRdb's copy has only in-frame clones and lacks some. Counted here are 1.6 million or so clones, roughly 97% occurring once; the ten biggest clones make up approximately 1.1%. Sequenced input: naive CD4+ T cells sorted from blood. Receptors originate from a young man in good health. The CDR3 runs from the conserved cysteine through the conserved F or W. D genes are given only for firm matches. A row's size may be missing; if present it is once, few, many or a size class.

CDR3nt,CDR3aa,v_gene,j_gene,abundance,d_gene
TGTGCCAGCAGTGAGGCATCCAGGCTCGCCTATGGCTACACCTTC,CASSEASRLAYGYTF,TRBV6-1,TRBJ1-2,-,-
TGTGCCAGTAGTATTGGGGCGAGGCCCCAGCATTTT,CASSIGARPQHF,TRBV19,TRBJ1-5,-,-
TGCGCCAGCAGCGCCGGGGTTAACCAAGAGACCCAGTACTTC,CASSAGVNQETQYF,TRBV10-1,TRBJ2-5,-,-
TGTGCCAGCAGTTTAGGGGGGACAGGGCGCTATGAAAAACTGTTTTTT,CASSLGGTGRYEKLFF,TRBV28,TRBJ1-4,-,TRBD1
TGTGCCAGCTCACCGGGCTCCACCTACGAGCAGTACTTC,CASSPGSTYEQYF,TRBV18,TRBJ2-7,-,-
TGCAGCGGTTCAGGGGGGGAAAAACTGTTTTTT,CSGSGGEKLFF,TRBV29-1,TRBJ1-4,-,TRBD1
TGCGCCAGCAGCTTGTCGGGGAGGTCACCCCTCCACTTT,CASSLSGRSPLHF,TRBV5-1,TRBJ1-6,-,-
TGTGCCAGCTCTGCGGTCGCCGCCTACAATGAGCAGTTCTTC,CASSAVAAYNEQFF,TRBV14,TRBJ2-1,-,-
TGTGCCAGCAGCCAAACCGGGGAGCTGTTTTTT,CASSQTGELFF,TRBV6-5,TRBJ2-2,-,-
TGTGCCAGCAGTTCCCTTGCGGGGTACAATGAGCAGTTCTTC,CASSSLAGYNEQFF,TRBV6-5,TRBJ2-1,-,-
TGTGCCAGCAGCCGCCAGGGGGAGACCCAGTACTTC,CASSRQGETQYF,TRBV14,TRBJ2-5,-,-
TGTGCCAGCAGGTTTAGGACTCCCGCCGCCAATGAGCAGTTCTTC,CASRFRTPAANEQFF,TRBV11-2,TRBJ2-1,-,-
TGTGCCTGGAAGGATCTCCACGAGCAGTACTTC,CAWKDLHEQYF,TRBV30,TRBJ2-7,-,-
TGTGCCAGCAGTTTATTCGGACTAGCGGGAGAAGAGTATCAGGGACAGTACTTC,CASSLFGLAGEEYQGQYF,TRBV27,TRBJ2-7,-,TRBD2
TGTGCCAGCAAAGGGGATGATCAGCCCCAGCATTTT,CASKGDDQPQHF,TRBV2,TRBJ1-5,-,-
TGTGCCAGCACTACGGGGGGCACAGATACGCAGTATTTT,CASTTGGTDTQYF,TRBV7-8,TRBJ2-3,-,-
TGTGCCAGCAGTAGACTAGCGGGAGGCTACGAGCAGTACTTC,CASSRLAGGYEQYF,TRBV6-6,TRBJ2-7,-,TRBD2
TGTGCCAGCAGCCCCTTCGGGGGTTACGGCTACACCTTC,CASSPFGGYGYTF,TRBV7-9,TRBJ1-2,once,-
TGTGCCAGCGGGAACGCCGGCACCGGGGAGCTGTTTTTT,CASGNAGTGELFF,TRBV5-4,TRBJ2-2,-,-
TGTGCCAGCAGCCTCCTCCAGAACACTGAAGCTTTCTTT,CASSLLQNTEAFF,TRBV6-5,TRBJ1-1,-,-
TGTGCCAGCAGCTTAGATTTCAGTGCCTCTGGAAACACCATATATTTT,CASSLDFSASGNTIYF,TRBV7-9,TRBJ1-3,once,-
TGTGCCAGCAGCTTAGGCTCAGGACGGTACGAGCAGTACTTC,CASSLGSGRYEQYF,TRBV11-2,TRBJ2-7,-,-
TGCGCCAGCAGTTGGGACGCCGAAAACCACGTCTCCTACGAGCAGTACTTC,CASSWDAENHVSYEQYF,TRBV5-1,TRBJ2-7,-,-
TGTGCCAGCAGTCGCGGGACAGTGGTTTCCAATGAGCAGTTCTTC,CASSRGTVVSNEQFF,TRBV6-5,TRBJ2-1,-,-
TGTGCCAGCAGCCCCGCTGGGACAGGCCGGGGCTACACCTTC,CASSPAGTGRGYTF,TRBV7-2,TRBJ1-2,-,TRBD1
TGTGCCAGCAGACAAGGTAGCGCGGGCACAGATACGCAGTATTTT,CASRQGSAGTDTQYF,TRBV28,TRBJ2-3,-,-
TGTGCCAGCAGCCGTTCCGAGGGGGGGTACGAGCAGTACTTC,CASSRSEGGYEQYF,TRBV11-2,TRBJ2-7,-,-
TGCGCCAGCAGCCATTTAGGTCTAGCGGCCTACAATGAGCAGTTCTTC,CASSHLGLAAYNEQFF,TRBV4-1,TRBJ2-1,-,TRBD2
TGTGCCAGCAGCCCCCCTAGGGGGAGGGAGACCCAGTACTTC,CASSPPRGRETQYF,TRBV11-2,TRBJ2-5,once,-
TGTGCCAGCAGCGTAGAAGACAGTTCTTTGGGAAACACCATATATTTT,CASSVEDSSLGNTIYF,TRBV9,TRBJ1-3,-,-
TGTGCCAGCAGTTCATCTAGCGGGAGCTTCCACAATGAGCAGTTCTTC,CASSSSSGSFHNEQFF,TRBV27,TRBJ2-1,-,TRBD2
TGTGCCATCAGTGTAGCTGGAGACCCATTCATTGGGTACGAGCAGTACTTC,CAISVAGDPFIGYEQYF,TRBV10-3,TRBJ2-7,once,-
TGTGCCAGCAGTGCACTCCGGACTAGCGGGAACTGGAACACCGGGGAGCTGTTTTTT,CASSALRTSGNWNTGELFF,TRBV28,TRBJ2-2,-,TRBD2
TGTGCCAGCAGTTTCGCCAGGGTGGGTCAGCCCCAGCATTTT,CASSFARVGQPQHF,TRBV28,TRBJ1-5,-,-
TGTGCCAGCAGCCTGGACAGGAACACTGAAGCTTTCTTT,CASSLDRNTEAFF,TRBV6-6,TRBJ1-1,-,-
TGTGCCAGCAGCCAATCACAGGGCCCCGGGGCCAACGTCCTGACTTTC,CASSQSQGPGANVLTF,TRBV16,TRBJ2-6,-,-
TGTGCCAGCAGCCTCGGAGGAGCGGCAGGGGCCTACGAGCAGTACTTC,CASSLGGAAGAYEQYF,TRBV6-6,TRBJ2-7,-,-
TGTGCCAGCAGCTTAGGCCAGAGCTCCTACAATGAGCAGTTCTTC,CASSLGQSSYNEQFF,TRBV5-4,TRBJ2-1,-,-
TGCGCCAGCAGCCAAGAAAGGCTACCTGGCTGGAATCGGAATGAAAAACTGTTTTTT,CASSQERLPGWNRNEKLFF,TRBV4-1,TRBJ1-4,once,-
TGTGCCAGCACCCTGACTAGCGGCTCCTACGAGCAGTACTTC,CASTLTSGSYEQYF,TRBV7-9,TRBJ2-7,once,TRBD2
TGTGCCAGCAGCAGGGGCCCGGCGAGCGGGACCACAGATACGCAGTATTTT,CASSRGPASGTTDTQYF,TRBV5-4,TRBJ2-3,-,TRBD2
TGTGCCATCGGACTAGCGGGAGGCTACGAGCAGTACTTC,CAIGLAGGYEQYF,TRBV10-3,TRBJ2-7,-,TRBD2
TGCGCCAGCAGTGGAAGGGCCATCTCCTACGAGCAGTACTTC,CASSGRAISYEQYF,TRBV10-2,TRBJ2-7,-,-
TGTGCCATCAGTGACGGGACAGATACGCAGTATTTT,CAISDGTDTQYF,TRBV10-3,TRBJ2-3,-,-
TGTGCCAGCAGCGTCTCGGGACTCACGGTGCCCGGGGAGCTGTTTTTT,CASSVSGLTVPGELFF,TRBV9,TRBJ2-2,-,-
TGTGCCAGCAGGCTCGGGAGTTATGAGCAGTTCTTC,CASRLGSYEQFF,TRBV6-5,TRBJ2-1,-,-
TGTGCCAGCAGCTTAGGTAGGCAGGGGGGCACTGAAGCTTTCTTT,CASSLGRQGGTEAFF,TRBV7-8,TRBJ1-1,-,TRBD1
TGCGCCAGCAGCTTGTTCACAGGGGGCATGAACTATGGCTACACCTTC,CASSLFTGGMNYGYTF,TRBV5-1,TRBJ1-2,-,TRBD1
TGTGCCAGCAGCCAAGCCGGGCGCGGGGAGCAGTACTTC,CASSQAGRGEQYF,TRBV14,TRBJ2-7,-,-
TGTGCCTGGAGTCCCATGGCGAACACCATATATTTT,CAWSPMANTIYF,TRBV30,TRBJ1-3,-,-
TGTGCCAGCAGTGAAAGACTAGCGGGGGGAGGCGAGCAGTACTTC,CASSERLAGGGEQYF,TRBV6-1,TRBJ2-7,-,TRBD2
TGTGCCAGCTCACCCGGGACAGGGAGGGCGGCGGCTGAAGCTTTCTTT,CASSPGTGRAAAEAFF,TRBV18,TRBJ1-1,-,TRBD1
TGTGCCAGCAGTGAGGCCGCTAACTATGGCTACACCTTC,CASSEAANYGYTF,TRBV27,TRBJ1-2,-,-
TGCAGTGCTAGCCAGACAGTAGCGGAGTTCTTC,CSASQTVAEFF,TRBV20-1,TRBJ2-1,-,-
TGTGCCAGCTTCCCCGGGAGTGCCTACGAGCAGTACTTC,CASFPGSAYEQYF,TRBV2,TRBJ2-7,-,-
TGCAGCGGCGGGGCTAGCGGGAGTAAGGATACGCAGTATTTT,CSGGASGSKDTQYF,TRBV29-1,TRBJ2-3,-,TRBD2
TGTGCCAGCAGCTTGGAGCTGGACATGACCTACGAGCAGTACTTC,CASSLELDMTYEQYF,TRBV5-4,TRBJ2-7,-,-
TGTGCCAGTAGGATGGGGCAGGGTCTTCAGCCCCAGCATTTT,CASRMGQGLQPQHF,TRBV19,TRBJ1-5,-,-
TGTGCCAGCAGCTTAGCTCGGTCGGGAACCGGGGAGCTGTTTTTT,CASSLARSGTGELFF,TRBV7-2,TRBJ2-2,-,-